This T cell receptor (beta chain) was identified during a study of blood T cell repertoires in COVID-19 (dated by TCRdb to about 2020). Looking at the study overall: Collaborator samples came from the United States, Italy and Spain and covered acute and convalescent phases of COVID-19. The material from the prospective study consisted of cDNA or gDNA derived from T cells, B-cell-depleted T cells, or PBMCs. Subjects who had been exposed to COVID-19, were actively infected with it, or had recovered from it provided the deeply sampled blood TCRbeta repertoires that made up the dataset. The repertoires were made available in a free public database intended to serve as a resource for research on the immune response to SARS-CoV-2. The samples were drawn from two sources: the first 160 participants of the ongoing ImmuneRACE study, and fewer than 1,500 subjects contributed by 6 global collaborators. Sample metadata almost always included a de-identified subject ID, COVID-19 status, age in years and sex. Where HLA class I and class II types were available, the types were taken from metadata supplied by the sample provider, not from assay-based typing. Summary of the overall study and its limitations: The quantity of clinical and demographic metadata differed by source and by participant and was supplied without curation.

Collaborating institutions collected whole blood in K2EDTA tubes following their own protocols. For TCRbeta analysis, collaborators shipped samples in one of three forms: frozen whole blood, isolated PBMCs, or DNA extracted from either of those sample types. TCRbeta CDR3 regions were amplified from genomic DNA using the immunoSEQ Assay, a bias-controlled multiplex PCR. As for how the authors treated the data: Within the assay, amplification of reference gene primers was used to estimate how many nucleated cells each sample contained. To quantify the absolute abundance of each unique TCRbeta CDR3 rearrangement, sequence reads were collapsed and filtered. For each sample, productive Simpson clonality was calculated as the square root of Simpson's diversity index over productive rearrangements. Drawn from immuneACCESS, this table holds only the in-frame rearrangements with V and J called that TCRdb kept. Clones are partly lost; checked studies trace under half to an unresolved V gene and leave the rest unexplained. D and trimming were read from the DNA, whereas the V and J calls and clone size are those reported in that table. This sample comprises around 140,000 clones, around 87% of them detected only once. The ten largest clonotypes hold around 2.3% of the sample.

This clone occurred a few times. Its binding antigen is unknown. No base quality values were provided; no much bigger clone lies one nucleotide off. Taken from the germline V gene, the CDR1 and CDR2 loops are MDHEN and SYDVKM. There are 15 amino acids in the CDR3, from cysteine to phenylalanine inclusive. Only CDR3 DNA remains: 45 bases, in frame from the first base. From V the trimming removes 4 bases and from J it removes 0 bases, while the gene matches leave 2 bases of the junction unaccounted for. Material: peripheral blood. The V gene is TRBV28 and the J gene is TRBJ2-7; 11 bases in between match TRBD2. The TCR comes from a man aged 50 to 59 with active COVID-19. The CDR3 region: CASSSGTSGSYEQYF. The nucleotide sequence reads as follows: TGTGCCAGCAGTTCAGGGACTAGCGGCTCCTACGAGCAGTACTTC. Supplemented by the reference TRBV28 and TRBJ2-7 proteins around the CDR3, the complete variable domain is DVKVTQSSRYLVKRTGEKVFLECVQDMDHENMFWYRQDPGLGLRLIYFSYDVKMKEKGDIPEGYSVSREKKERFSLILESASTNQTSMYLCASSSGTSGSYEQYFGPGTRLTVT.